The 11 T cell receptor beta chains presented below share a single source sample, sequenced in a study of cytomegalovirus exposure and HLA in healthy donors. In the PCR, 60 Vbeta and 13 Jbeta primers were used. Only in-frame clones appear in the TCRdb table, and some are missing; sequencing was by immunoSEQ multiplex PCR. The top ten hold 8.5% to 12% of the sample, which has about 150,000 clones, around two thirds seen once. Sequencing used PBMCs. The origin of the receptors is a man aged 25 to 40 in good health and CMV-seropositive.

This clone was seen only a few times. The chain is built from TRBV5-6 and TRBJ2-2; TRBD2 aligns across 9 bases. V trimming: 5 bases; J trimming: 5 bases; junction bases outside the gene matches: 7. The CDR3 length is 15 residues. Germline V gene lookup returns CDR1 SGHDT and CDR2 YYEEEE. The CDR3 DNA is TGTGCCAGCAGTACAATAGCGGGAGTGACCGGGGAGCTGTTTTTT. Protein: CASSTIAGVTGELFF. Variable domain in full (rest from reference TRBV5-6 and TRBJ2-2): DAGVTQSPTHLIKTRGQQVTLRCSPKSGHDTVSWYQQALGQGPQFIFQYYEEEERQRGNFPDRFSGHQFPNYSSELNVNALLLGDSALYLCASSTIAGVTGELFFGEGSRLTVL.

The chain is built from TRBV7-2 and TRBJ2-1, with unresolved D. The CDR3 loop spans 11 amino acids. Trimming left V 1 base short and J 8 bases short, with 3 bases between. Germline lookup yields CDR1 SGHTA and CDR2 FQGNSA. CDR3 sequence: CASSLVYEQFF. CDR3 coding DNA: TGTGCCAGCAGCTTAGTATATGAGCAGTTCTTC. The whole variable domain, remainder taken from reference TRBV7-2 and TRBJ2-1, is GAGVSQSPSNKVTEKGKDVELRCDPISGHTALYWYRQSLGQGLEFLIYFQGNSAPDKSGLPSDRFSAERTGGSVSTLTIQRTQQEDSAVYLCASSLVYEQFFGPGTRLTVL.

J is TRBJ2-1 and V is TRBV15; 9 bases fit TRBD2. The CDR3 extends over 16 amino acids. Per germline, CDR1 LNHNV and CDR2 YYDKDF (reference sequence). V lost 3 bases to trimming and J lost 3 bases; unmatched junction nucleotides: 6. CDR3 residues: CATSSSGRPLYNEQFF. As DNA, the CDR3 is TGTGCCACCAGCAGTAGCGGGAGACCCCTCTACAATGAGCAGTTCTTC. Based on the CDR3 plus reference TRBV15 and TRBJ2-1, the full variable domain is DAMVIQNPRYQVTQFGKPVTLSCSQTLNHNVMYWYQQKSSQAPKLLFHYYDKDFNNEADTPDNFQSRRPNTSFCFLDIRSPGLGDTAMYLCATSSSGRPLYNEQFFGPGTRLTVL.

V is TRBV10-3 and J is TRBJ1-2, with D possibly TRBD1 on 5 matching bases. V was clipped by 5 bases and J by 1 base, with 8 bases between them. The CDR3 totals 13 residues. Per germline, CDR1 ENHRY and CDR2 SYGVKD. CDR3 DNA sequence: TGTGCCATCAGTTCTGACAGTAACTATGGCTACACCTTC. The encoded protein is CAISSDSNYGYTF.

This chain uses TRBV5-4 with TRBJ1-2; the match to TRBD1 covers 8 bases. The V gene end was trimmed by 5 bases and the J gene end by 4 bases; junction bases not matched to a gene: 4. CDR3 length: 13 residues. Germline V gene data show CDR1 as SGHNT and CDR2 as YYREEE (reference sequence). The chain's CDR3 is CASSFDRGYGYTF. CDR3 nucleotides: TGTGCCAGCAGTTTCGACAGGGGCTATGGCTACACCTTC.

CDR3 DNA: TGTGCCAGTAGCTCCGGGAGTAGAAAGTATTTT. Translation gives CASSSGSRKYF. The genes are TRBV19 and TRBJ2-3; perhaps TRBD2 as D (6 bases). This CDR3 comprises 11 residues. V lost 6 bases and J 13 bases, leaving 14 bases between the germline ends. CDR1 and CDR2 from the germline V gene are LNHDA and SQIVND (reference sequence).

The rearrangement links TRBV6-5 to TRBJ2-7, with 9 nucleotides matching TRBD2. The V and J ends lost 2 bases and 4 bases, in that order; junction bases with no gene match: 9. Germline CDR1 reads MNHEY; CDR2 reads SVGAGI. This CDR3 is 16 amino acids long. The CDR3 region is CASSYAVAGVGYEQYF. CDR3 coding DNA: TGTGCCAGCAGTTACGCGGTAGCGGGAGTCGGGTACGAGCAGTACTTC.

This chain links TRBV7-9 with TRBJ2-5; tentatively, D is TRBD2 (5 bases). The CDR3 has 14 amino acids. The V end lost 1 base, the J end lost 5 bases, and 11 bases lay between the germline ends. From germline, CDR1 is SEHNR and CDR2 FQNEAQ (reference sequence). The CDR3 sequence is CASSLGIPGETQYF. The DNA for the CDR3 is TGTGCCAGCAGCTTAGGTATCCCGGGGGAGACCCAGTACTTC.

On this clone: Its ends do not fully match the called genes, so a read error is possible. The chain's CDR3 is CASSSGTGIDTQYF. The CDR3 coding sequence is TGTGCTAGCAGCTCCGGGACAGGGATTGATACGCAGTATTTT. The V gene is TRBV7-7, the J gene TRBJ2-3; 9 bases map to TRBD1. CDR1 and CDR2 from the germline V gene are SSHAT and FNYEAQ (reference sequence). This CDR3 has 14 amino acids.

The chain joins TRBV5-1 to TRBJ2-7; perhaps TRBD1 as D (6 bases). The CDR3 sequence is 13 residues long. Germline V lookup: CDR1 SGHRS, CDR2 YFSETQ. V lost 3 bases and J lost 2, with 9 bases in between. As DNA, the CDR3 is TGCGCCAGCAGCTCGTGGACAGCCTACGAGCAGTACTTC. Its protein product is CASSSWTAYEQYF.

This chain joins TRBV7-2 and TRBJ1-1; 7 bases are shared with TRBD1. Per germline, CDR1 SGHTA and CDR2 FQGNSA. CDR3 length: 14 amino acids. V trimming: 5 bases; J trimming: 9 bases; junction bases outside the gene matches: 12. The chain's CDR3 is CASSPQGWFRQAFF. The CDR3 DNA reads as TGTGCCAGCAGCCCACAGGGGTGGTTCAGGCAAGCTTTCTTT.